This T cell receptor beta chain was sequenced during a study of blood T cell repertoires in COVID-19. Study context: Italy, Spain and the United States were the sources of the convalescent and acute COVID-19 samples. Nucleic acid was either cDNA or gDNA, and it came from T cells, B-cell-depleted T cells, or PBMCs.

The CDR3 extends over 15 amino acids. V shed 4 bases, J shed 2 bases, and the junction held 8 bases outside the gene matches. The germline V gene encodes CDR1 LGHNA and CDR2 YNFKEQ. In the original analysis: The authors estimated nucleated cell counts from reference gene primer amplification. Here immunoSEQ multiplex PCR was the method, and the copy in TCRdb shows in-frame clones only, minus some. The DNA gave D and trimming, while V, J and clone size come from that table. Of about 240,000 clones listed, roughly 82% are singletons. The source is a woman in her seventies with acute or convalescent COVID-19. The sequenced sample was peripheral blood. This chain joins TRBV4-2 and TRBJ2-7, with 7 bases identical to TRBD2. CDR3 residues: CASSPSGGVTYEQYF. DNA for the CDR3: TGTGCCAGCAGCCCCTCTGGGGGGGTGACCTACGAGCAGTACTTC.